The 19 T cell receptor beta chains below were found in one sample sequenced in a study of CD8 T cells in Susac syndrome. RNA in amounts of about 0.5 to 1 ug was reverse transcribed with random hexamers. TCRdb itself ran the immunoSEQ multiplex PCR reads through MiXCR, one entry per CDR3 protein. This sample has tens of thousands of distinct CDR3 sequences; just over 90% occur once, and the top ten carry about 0.14%. Sequencing input: CD4+ T cells from PBMCs. The receptor set was obtained from a human donor with Susac syndrome.

This chain links TRBV30 with TRBJ1-5, with D hard to call. V lost 0 bases and J 2 bases, leaving 5 bases between the germline ends. Germline assignment: CDR1 GTSNPN and CDR2 SVGIG (reference sequence). The CDR3 loop spans 13 amino acids. As DNA, the CDR3 is TGTGCCTGGAGTGTACGGGGCAATCAGCCCCAGCATTTT. This sequence encodes CAWSVRGNQPQHF.

This clonotype is a singleton in its sample. This rearrangement joins TRBV6-2 or TRBV6-3 to TRBJ2-1, with D uncertain. CDR3 size: 12 residues. Trimming cost V 7 bases and J 3 bases, with 7 bases left between them. CDR1 is MNHEY and CDR2 is SVGEGT in the germline V gene. CDR3 sequence reads: CASTEHYNEQFF. The CDR3 DNA follows: TGTGCCAGCACCGAACACTACAATGAGCAGTTCTTC.

This chain joins TRBV4-2 and TRBJ1-3; 7 positions match TRBD1. The CDR3 is 17 amino acids. CDR1 is LGHNA, CDR2 YNFKEQ, per germline. Trimming removed 0 bases from V and 1 base from J; junction bases left unmatched: 6. The chain's CDR3 is CASSQDGRGRSGNTIYF. CDR3 DNA: TGTGCCAGCAGCCAAGATGGAAGGGGGCGTTCTGGAAACACCATATATTTT.

The rearrangement uses TRBV7-2 and TRBJ1-2; TRBD1 aligns across 8 bases. The CDR3 has 14 amino acids. Germline-derived CDR1 and CDR2 are SGHTA and FQGNSA. V lost 2 bases and J lost 8; bases outside the gene matches: 7. CDR3 coding DNA: TGTGCCAGCAGCTTACTGGGACAGGATCGCGGCTACACCTTC. This encodes CASSLLGQDRGYTF.

The rearrangement links TRBV3-1 to TRBJ2-7; perhaps TRBD1 as D (6 bases). The germline CDR1 and CDR2 sequences are LGHDT and YNNKEL (reference sequence). Trimming stripped 0 bases from V and 1 base from J, with 13 bases between. The CDR3 is 16 residues long. The CDR3 reads CASSQDLGQISYEQYF. CDR3 DNA sequence: TGTGCCAGCAGCCAAGATCTCGGACAGATATCCTACGAGCAGTACTTC.

The chain uses TRBV4-3 and TRBJ1-2; possible D gene TRBD1, 5 bases. V lost 1 base, J lost 7 bases, and 13 bases lay in between. CDR1 and CDR2 from the germline V gene are LGHNA and YSLEER. CDR3 length equals 14 residues. CDR3 region: CASSQGPGLGGYTF. The CDR3 bases are TGCGCCAGCAGCCAAGGTCCGGGGCTCGGTGGCTACACCTTC.

The genes are TRBV6-6 and TRBJ2-5, with 8 bases fitting TRBD2. From germline, CDR1 is MNHNY and CDR2 SVGAGI (reference sequence). The CDR3 consists of 12 residues. The V segment lost 8 bases and the J segment 1 base; nucleotides outside the gene matches: 0. As DNA, the CDR3 is TGTGCCAGCCGGGGGGGCCAAGAGACCCAGTACTTC. This gives the protein CASRGGQETQYF.

The chain uses TRBV19 and TRBJ1-2; no reliable D call. Trimming took off 0 bases at V and 1 base at J, with 21 bases between the two ends. Germline V gene sequence: CDR1 LNHDA, CDR2 SQIVND (reference sequence). The CDR3 is 19 amino acids. The CDR3 here is CASSIDTTSGSVLNYGYTF. In nucleotides, the CDR3 is TGTGCCAGTAGTATAGATACCACTAGTGGTTCAGTCCTTAACTATGGCTACACCTTC.

V gene TRBV29-1 combines with J gene TRBJ1-2, with D perhaps matching TRBD1 (5 bases). This CDR3 contains 14 residues. Germline V gene sequence: CDR1 SQVTM, CDR2 ANQGSEA. The ends were cut back, 6 bases at V and 3 bases at J, with 17 bases in the middle. The DNA of the CDR3 is TGCAGCGTGGGGGGTCCCGAACTCTACTATGGCTACACCTTC. This gives the protein CSVGGPELYYGYTF.

This chain links TRBV7-2 with TRBJ2-5; possibly TRBD1 or TRBD2 for D (5 bases each). V lost 6 bases to trimming and J lost 3 bases, with 17 bases between them. Germline loops: CDR1 SGHTA, CDR2 FQGNSA. This CDR3 has 15 residues. DNA of the CDR3: TGTGCCAGCAGTCCTGTCGCCGGGACGGAAGAGACCCAGTACTTC. This gives the protein CASSPVAGTEETQYF. The whole variable domain, remainder taken from reference TRBV7-2 and TRBJ2-5, is GAGVSQSPSNKVTEKGKDVELRCDPISGHTALYWYRQSLGQGLEFLIYFQGNSAPDKSGLPSDRFSAERTGGSVSTLTIQRTQQEDSAVYLCASSPVAGTEETQYFGPGTRLLVL.

The rearrangement links TRBV20-1 to TRBJ1-6, with unresolved D. This CDR3 region has 11 residues. V gave up 4 bases and J gave up 7 bases, with 5 bases separating them. The V gene's germline CDR1 is DFQATT and CDR2 SNEGSKA (reference sequence). DNA for the CDR3: TGCAGTGCTATCGCGAATTCACCCCTCCACTTT. Protein product: CSAIANSPLHF.

The chain employs TRBV6-2 or TRBV6-3 and TRBJ2-3, with D possibly being TRBD2 (7 bases). The germline V and J ends were trimmed by 5 bases and 8 bases, with 11 bases remaining between them. The CDR3 totals 12 residues. Germline values: CDR1 MNHEY, CDR2 SVGEGT. CDR3 in amino acids: CASSTGRGTQYF. The DNA for the CDR3 is TGTGCCAGCAGTACAGGGAGGGGTACGCAGTATTTT.

The gene calls are TRBV7-2 and TRBJ2-3; a weak D match, TRBD1 (6 bases). Germline V gene sequence: CDR1 SGHTA, CDR2 FQGNSA. Trimming took 5 bases from V and 2 from J, leaving 11 bases between them. The CDR3 loop spans 14 amino acids. The CDR3 region is CASSRGGITDTQYF. The CDR3 DNA is TGTGCCAGCAGCCGAGGGGGTATCACAGATACGCAGTATTTT.

The gene calls are TRBV6-6 and TRBJ2-1; D is unclear. The CDR3 runs to 15 residues. V was shortened by 5 bases and J by 9 bases, with 20 bases between the two germline ends. CDR1 is MNHNY and CDR2 is SVGAGI in the germline V gene (reference sequence). The CDR3 bases are TGTGCCAGCAGTGACACCACCCTCCTTCGCGGTGAGCAGTTCTTC. It is translated as CASSDTTLLRGEQFF.

A note on this clonotype: A junction boundary mismatches the germline segment, possibly from a read error. V gene TRBV29-1 combines with J gene TRBJ2-3; a weak D match, TRBD2 (7 bases). The CDR3 sequence is 11 residues long. Germline V CDR1 and CDR2: SQVTM, ANQGSEA. The DNA for the CDR3 is TGTACGGGGGGCAACACAGATACGCAGTATTTT. Protein sequence: CTGGNTDTQYF.

The chain combines TRBV6-5 with TRBJ2-5; 8 bases match TRBD2. V was clipped by 0 bases and J by 2 bases; unmatched bases: 5. Germline CDR1 and CDR2: MNHEY and SVGAGI. CDR3 length equals 16 residues. The CDR3 is CASSYSLAGFQETQYF. In nucleotides, the CDR3 is TGTGCCAGCAGTTACTCCCTAGCGGGCTTTCAAGAGACCCAGTACTTC.

The chain carries TRBV2 and TRBJ2-3; 8 bases align to TRBD2. Trimming at V came to 8 bases and at J to 6 bases, leaving 10 bases not matched to a gene. In germline, CDR1 is SNHLY, CDR2 FYNNEI. CDR3 length equals 14 residues. CDR3 residues: CASGDERGYDTQYF. Here the CDR3 DNA reads TGTGCCAGCGGAGATGAGCGGGGGTACGATACGCAGTATTTT.

V and J are TRBV4-3 and TRBJ2-7; the D gene is possibly TRBD2 (6 bases). The CDR3 has 13 amino acids. The germline V and J ends were trimmed by 2 bases and 6 bases, with 11 bases remaining between them. The V gene's germline CDR1 is LGHNA and CDR2 YSLEER. CDR3 amino acids: CASSQMRGGEQYF. The CDR3 bases are TGCGCCAGCAGCCAAATGCGGGGCGGCGAGCAGTACTTC.

This clonotype was seen a single time. The chain employs TRBV3-1 and TRBJ1-6; 9 bases line up with TRBD1. Germline values: CDR1 LGHDT, CDR2 YNNKEL (reference sequence). The CDR3 is 14 amino acids. V dropped 4 bases and J dropped 7; count of bases not matched to a gene: 2. The CDR3 region has the DNA TGTGCCAGCAGCCCTGGACAGGGGAATTCACCCCTCCACTTT. This sequence encodes CASSPGQGNSPLHF. The variable domain in full, with the rest retrieved from reference TRBV3-1 and TRBJ1-6, is DTAVSQTPKYLVTQMGNDKSIKCEQNLGHDTMYWYKQDSKKFLKIMFSYNNKELIINETVPNRFSPKSPDKAHLNLHINSLELGDSAVYFCASSPGQGNSPLHFGNGTRLTVT.